A selection of T cell receptor beta chains follows, all from one sample in a study of blood T cell repertoires in COVID-19. Data came from immunoSEQ multiplex PCR; TCRdb stores just in-frame clones and leaves some out. The top ten clones hold approximately 8% of a sample with approximately 220,000 clones, approximately 81% of them seen once. Source material: peripheral blood. These receptors were obtained from a woman aged 80 or over with acute or convalescent COVID-19. Each CDR3 is given with its conserved first and last residue. Each record gives: D gene, J gene, clone size, V gene, CDR3 protein, CDR3 DNA. D genes are given only for firm matches. Clone size is shown for a subset of rows, as once, few, many or a class of expanded clone.

>TRBD2|TRBJ2-5|-|TRBV5-1
CASSLGYAGGLRTQYF
TGCGCCAGCAGCTTGGGGTACGCGGGGGGGCTGAGGACCCAGTACTTC
>TRBD1|TRBJ1-2|-|TRBV19
CASSTGTGVNYGYTF
TGTGCCAGTAGTACGGGGACAGGAGTTAACTATGGCTACACCTTC
>TRBD2|TRBJ2-7|-|TRBV24-1
CATSDSGRGGKWSRTYEQYF
TGTGCCACCAGTGATTCAGGGCGGGGGGGTAAATGGTCGAGAACCTACGAGCAGTACTTC
>TRBD2|TRBJ2-2|-|TRBV9
CASSSGLYNTGELFF
TGTGCCAGCAGCTCGGGACTATACAACACCGGGGAGCTGTTTTTT
>-|TRBJ1-3|-|TRBV7-9
CASSLGEGNTIYF
TGTGCCAGCAGCTTAGGGGAGGGAAACACCATATATTTT
>-|TRBJ1-2|-|TRBV18
CASSPPGPSGYTF
TGTGCCAGCTCACCCCCTGGGCCCTCTGGCTACACCTTC
>-|TRBJ1-1|-|TRBV15
CATSRDRNTEAFF
TGTGCCACCAGCAGGGACAGGAACACTGAAGCTTTCTTT
>-|TRBJ2-5|-|TRBV3-1/TRBV3-2
CASSPPRTQNQETQYF
TGTGCCAGCAGCCCCCCTCGGACACAGAACCAAGAGACCCAGTACTTC
>-|TRBJ2-5|-|TRBV10-3
CAISPTSPRETQYF
TGTGCCATCAGCCCGACTTCCCCCCGGGAGACCCAGTACTTC
>TRBD1|TRBJ2-5|-|TRBV30
CAWSDGDRDQETQYF
TGTGCCTGGAGTGATGGGGACAGGGACCAAGAGACCCAGTACTTC
>-|TRBJ1-3|many|TRBV6-1
CASSEALGAFQRISGNTIYF
TGTGCCAGCAGTGAAGCCTTAGGAGCCTTCCAACGTATCTCTGGAAACACCATATATTTT
>TRBD2|TRBJ2-2|once|TRBV7-8
CASSKKTGTSGSLSTGELFF
TGTGCCAGCAGCAAAAAAACCGGGACTAGCGGGAGTCTGAGCACCGGGGAGCTGTTTTTT